Listed below are T cell receptor beta chains from one sample, sequenced in a study of CD8 T cells in ankylosing spondylitis. TCRdb independently ran MiXCR on the 5' RACE reads; one entry per CDR3 protein. The sample lists around 140,000 distinct CDR3 sequences; approximately 17% were seen once. The source material was blood, either unsorted or a sorted T cell fraction (not recorded which). All receptors come from a male donor with ankylosing spondylitis. CDR3s include the opening cysteine and the closing phenylalanine or tryptophan. A D gene is named only where the DNA matches it firmly. Not all rows give a size; the values are once, few, many and, for expanded clones, a class.

j_gene	d_gene	v_gene	len	abundance	CDR3aa	CDR3nt
TRBJ1-2	-	TRBV7-9	17	few	CASSLSETFSINYGYTF	TGTGCCAGCAGCTTGTCCGAGACCTTTTCCATTAACTATGGCTACACCTTC
TRBJ2-1	-	TRBV28	15	-	CASRGTSIPYNEQFF	TGTGCCAGCAGGGGAACTAGCATCCCCTACAATGAGCAGTTCTTC
TRBJ2-1	-	TRBV20-1	14	few	CSARTGSSYNEQFF	TGCAGTGCTAGAACGGGAAGCTCCTACAATGAGCAGTTCTTC
TRBJ2-3	-	TRBV12-3/TRBV12-4	16	-	CASSLGPYNPTDTQYF	TGTGCCAGCAGTTTGGGACCATATAATCCCACAGATACGCAGTATTTT
TRBJ2-7	TRBD1	TRBV7-6	16	-	CASSLRQGASSYEQYF	TGTGCCAGCAGCTTACGACAGGGGGCAAGCTCCTACGAGCAGTACTTC
TRBJ2-3	-	TRBV15	14	-	CATSGDTRTDTQYF	TGTGCCACCAGCGGAGACACACGCACAGATACGCAGTATTTT
TRBJ1-6	-	TRBV5-6	12	few	CASSLIDSPLHF	TGTGCCAGCAGCTTGATCGATTCACCCCTCCACTTT
TRBJ2-7	-	TRBV4-1	13	-	CASSEVAFYEQYF	TGCGCCAGCAGCGAGGTAGCCTTCTACGAGCAGTACTTC
TRBJ1-5	-	TRBV12-3/TRBV12-4	15	-	CASILGAGSNQPQHF	TGTGCCAGCATCCTGGGGGCGGGTAGCAATCAGCCCCAGCATTTT
TRBJ1-2	-	TRBV27	14	-	CASSPLGFGHGYTF	TGTGCCAGCAGCCCCCTGGGCTTCGGGCATGGCTACACCTTC
TRBJ2-1	-	TRBV6-5	13	few	CASSYFGAVEQFF	TGTGCCAGCAGTTATTTTGGGGCCGTTGAGCAGTTCTTC
TRBJ2-7	-	TRBV20-1	13	-	CSARATDSYEQYF	TGCAGTGCTAGGGCGACAGACTCCTACGAGCAGTACTTC
TRBJ2-7	-	TRBV12-3/TRBV12-4	14	few	CASSVLGRKDEQYF	TGTGCCAGCAGCGTCCTGGGACGAAAAGACGAGCAGTACTTC
TRBJ2-7	-	TRBV14	13	few	CASSLILGYEQYF	TGTGCCAGCAGCCTCATACTAGGCTACGAGCAGTACTTC
TRBJ1-1	TRBD1	TRBV28	16	few	CASKRGLTLTNTEAFF	TGTGCCAGCAAGAGGGGGCTTACATTGACAAACACTGAAGCTTTCTTT
TRBJ2-3	-	TRBV7-9	15	-	CASSLSGLSTDTQYF	TGTGCCAGCAGCTTAAGCGGCCTTAGCACAGATACGCAGTATTTT
TRBJ2-7	-	TRBV20-1	13	-	CSAKTGTAETEYF	TGCAGTGCAAAAACCGGGACCGCCGAAACGGAGTACTTC
TRBJ2-1	-	TRBV11-2	13	many	CASSQDFQNEQFF	TGTGCCAGCAGCCAGGACTTTCAGAATGAGCAGTTCTTC
TRBJ1-6	-	TRBV7-2	15	few	CASSLGAGGDSPLHF	TGTGCCAGCAGCTTAGGGGCAGGAGGGGATTCACCCCTCCACTTT
TRBJ2-7	-	TRBV5-1	15	many	CASSRRERVSYEQYF	TGCGCCAGCAGTAGACGAGAGCGGGTTTCCTACGAGCAGTACTTC
TRBJ2-1	TRBD2	TRBV19	14	few	CASKLAGGLDEQFF	TGTGCCAGTAAACTAGCGGGAGGGCTCGATGAGCAGTTCTTC
TRBJ2-7	TRBD1	TRBV6-5	15	few	CASSLGQGSSYEQYF	TGTGCCAGCAGTTTAGGACAGGGTTCCTCCTACGAGCAGTACTTC
TRBJ2-7	-	TRBV3-1	17	few	CASSQEVGPRASYEQYF	TGTGCCAGCAGCCAAGAAGTGGGGCCTAGGGCCTCCTACGAGCAGTACTTC
TRBJ2-3	-	TRBV14	14	-	CASSQVVSTDTQYF	TGTGCCAGCAGCCAAGTGGTCTCCACAGATACGCAGTATTTT
TRBJ2-3	-	TRBV24-1	10	-	CATGGDTQYF	TGTGCCACCGGGGGAGATACGCAGTATTTT
TRBJ1-1	-	TRBV12-3/TRBV12-4	14	few	CASSLGRGWTEAFF	TGTGCCAGCAGCCTAGGGAGGGGTTGGACTGAAGCTTTCTTT